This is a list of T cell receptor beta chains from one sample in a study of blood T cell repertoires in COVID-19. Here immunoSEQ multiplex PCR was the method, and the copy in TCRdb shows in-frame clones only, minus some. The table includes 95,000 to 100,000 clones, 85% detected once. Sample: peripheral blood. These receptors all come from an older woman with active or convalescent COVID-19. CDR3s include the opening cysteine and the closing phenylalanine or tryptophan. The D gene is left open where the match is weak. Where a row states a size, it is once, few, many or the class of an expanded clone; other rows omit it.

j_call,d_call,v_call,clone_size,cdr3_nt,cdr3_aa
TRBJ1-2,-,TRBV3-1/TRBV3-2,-,TGTGCCAGCAGCCAAACCCCGCGGGCGCTCAACTATGGCTACACCTTC,CASSQTPRALNYGYTF
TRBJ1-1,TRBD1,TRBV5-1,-,TGCGCCAGCAGCTTGGAGGGACCGGGACAGCCCAACACTGAAGCTTTCTTT,CASSLEGPGQPNTEAFF
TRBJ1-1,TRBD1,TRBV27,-,TGTGCCAGCAAACCCTGGGGCACAGGGGGCGTATATGAAGCTTTCTTT,CASKPWGTGGVYEAFF
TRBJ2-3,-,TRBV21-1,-,TGTGCCAGCAGCACCCACAGACAGGGGAGTTTGACAGATACGCAGTATTTT,CASSTHRQGSLTDTQYF
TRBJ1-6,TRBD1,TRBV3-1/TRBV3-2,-,TGTGCCAGCAGCCGACAGGGTTCACCCCTCCACTTT,CASSRQGSPLHF
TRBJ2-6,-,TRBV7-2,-,TGTGCCAGCAGCTTAGCCCGAGGACGGGGGGCCGCCTCTGGGGCCAACGTCCTGACTTTC,CASSLARGRGAASGANVLTF
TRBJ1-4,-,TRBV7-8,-,TGTGCCAGCAGCTATCCCCCACGTAGGACAGAGGAAGGCGAAAAACTGTTTTTT,CASSYPPRRTEEGEKLFF
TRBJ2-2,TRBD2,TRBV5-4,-,TGTGCCAGCAGCTTGGATGGCGGGAGTGGGACCGGGGAGCTGTTTTTT,CASSLDGGSGTGELFF
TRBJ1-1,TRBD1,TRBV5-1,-,TGCGCCAGCAGCCCGGGGACAGGGGGCGCGGGCACTGAAGCTTTCTTT,CASSPGTGGAGTEAFF
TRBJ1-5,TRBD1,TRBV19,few,TGTGCCATACAGGGGGCGCCTACTCAGCCCCAGCATTTT,CAIQGAPTQPQHF
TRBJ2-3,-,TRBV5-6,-,TGTGCCAGCAGCCGCCAAGGGGGAACAGATACGCAGTATTTT,CASSRQGGTDTQYF
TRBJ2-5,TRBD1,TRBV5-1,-,TGCGCCAGCAGCTTACCTGGGACAGGGTCAGAGACCCAGTACTTC,CASSLPGTGSETQYF
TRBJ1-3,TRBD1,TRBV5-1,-,TGCGCCAGCAGCGTCTTTCCGGGACAGGGGGCTGGAAACACCATATATTTT,CASSVFPGQGAGNTIYF
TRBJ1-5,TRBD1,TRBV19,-,TGTGCCAGTAGTAGGGGACAGCATAGCAATCAGCCCCAGCATTTT,CASSRGQHSNQPQHF
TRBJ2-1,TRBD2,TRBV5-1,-,TGCGCCAGCAGCGACCCGGCGGGGGGGAATGAGCAGTTCTTC,CASSDPAGGNEQFF
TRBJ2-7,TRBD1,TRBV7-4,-,TGTGCCAGCAGCTTAGCTGGGACAGGCTGTTTGAACTACGAGCAGTACTTC,CASSLAGTGCLNYEQYF
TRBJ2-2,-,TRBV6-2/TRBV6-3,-,TGTGCCAGCAGTTTCGGGAGCACCGGGGAGCTGTTTTTT,CASSFGSTGELFF
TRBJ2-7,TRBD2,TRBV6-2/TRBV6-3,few,TGTGCCAGCAGCCGTCCGACTAGCGGGGGGGCCGCGCAGTACTTC,CASSRPTSGGAAQYF
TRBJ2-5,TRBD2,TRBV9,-,TGTGCCAGCAGCTACGGGGGGGCACCGAGAGAGACCCAGTACTTC,CASSYGGAPRETQYF
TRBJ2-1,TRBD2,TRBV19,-,TGTGCCAGTAGCACTAGCGGGGTGGCGCAGTTCTTC,CASSTSGVAQFF
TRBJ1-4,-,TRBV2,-,TGTGCCAGCACAGGGGCTTTGAGTGAAAAACTGTTTTTT,CASTGALSEKLFF
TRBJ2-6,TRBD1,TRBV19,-,TGTGCCAGTAGTACGGGACAGGGGGCGCTGGGGGCCAACGTCCTGACTTTC,CASSTGQGALGANVLTF
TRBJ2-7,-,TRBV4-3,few,TGCGCCAGCAGCCAAGATTTGCGGGCGGGGGAGCAGTACTTC,CASSQDLRAGEQYF
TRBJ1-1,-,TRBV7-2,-,TGTGCCAGCAGCTTAGCATGGGGGGAGACTGAAGCTTTCTTT,CASSLAWGETEAFF
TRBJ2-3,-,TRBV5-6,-,TGTGCCAGCAGCCTCCGTACGTCCCCGGGCACAGATACGCAGTATTTT,CASSLRTSPGTDTQYF